Below, one T cell receptor beta chain is given with its context. As yet, its antigen is unknown. The data originate from a study of neoadjuvant nivolumab and ipilimumab in lung cancer. Only in-frame clones appear in the TCRdb table, and some are missing; sequencing was by immunoSEQ multiplex PCR. The table records 30,000 to 35,000 clones, about nine tenths of them present only once. Study results and caveats: Higher pretherapy blood TCR richness went with higher resected-tumor richness. Only two of four nivolumab-treated tumors gained richness and clonality by surgery.

This receptor was taken from an adult with non-small cell lung cancer. The starting material was peripheral blood, obtained after neoadjuvant nivolumab, alone or with ipilimumab, at or shortly before surgery.

Here the CDR3 reads CASSTRGRNTGELFF. In DNA form, the CDR3 reads TGTGCCAGCAGCACCAGGGGGCGCAACACCGGGGAGCTGTTTTTT. V is TRBV5-4 and J is TRBJ2-2; 8 bases are shared with TRBD1. The CDR3 is made up of 15 amino acids. J lost 2 bases, V lost 4 bases, and 4 bases had no gene match. In germline, CDR1 is SGHNT, CDR2 YYREEE (reference sequence).